One and the same sample provided the 20 T cell receptor beta chains below, sequenced in a study of T cell responses to AZD1222 COVID-19 vaccine (dated by TCRdb to about 2021). What this sample's time point label stands for: baseline before first vaccination. Library preparation employed the immunoSEQ multiplex PCR assay. The table comes from immuneACCESS by way of TCRdb, which keeps in-frame sequences with V and J called. Part of the clones is missing from these tables; in studies checked, under half for an unresolved V gene and the rest for unknown reasons. The sample table contains 53,000 or so clones; only one count was recorded for about 81% of them. The ten biggest clones cover around 27% of the sample. The material was peripheral blood, obtained on day 0 of AZD1222 vaccination. The receptors originated from an adult in good health.

CDR3 sequence reads: CASSFGLSNTEAFF. The CDR3 region has the DNA TGTGCCAGCAGCTTTGGGCTTTCGAACACTGAAGCTTTCTTT. The gene calls are TRBV11-3 and TRBJ1-1; D is unclear. Trimming took 3 bases from V and 1 from J, leaving 9 bases between them. This CDR3 comprises 14 residues. Germline V CDR1 and CDR2: SGHNT, YENEEA.

This clone was detected a few times. The V gene is TRBV6-5, the J gene TRBJ2-7; TRBD2 matches at 13 bases. The CDR3 spans 15 residues. From germline, CDR1 is MNHEY and CDR2 SVGAGI. Trimming removed 6 bases from V and 2 bases from J; junction bases left unmatched: 4. CDR3 nucleotide sequence: TGTGCCAGCAGGCACGGGACTAGCGGGACCTACGAGCAGTACTTC. It specifies CASRHGTSGTYEQYF.

The V and J genes are TRBV19 and TRBJ1-3; possible D gene TRBD1, 5 bases. Germline V gene sequence: CDR1 LNHDA, CDR2 SQIVND (reference sequence). V was cut by 5 bases and J by 0 bases, with 8 bases left in between. The CDR3 is made up of 14 amino acids. The CDR3 region is CASSSGGSGNTIYF. Written as DNA, the CDR3 is TGTGCCAGTAGTTCGGGGGGCTCTGGAAACACCATATATTTT.

This sequence joins TRBV6-4 and TRBJ1-2, with a weak D call TRBD1 (6 bases). Germline CDR1 reads MRHNA; CDR2 reads SNTAGT. This CDR3 region has 12 residues. Trimming removed 10 bases at V and 5 bases at J, with 14 bases between. This CDR3 is CAKLRGLYGYTF. CDR3 in DNA: TGTGCCAAGCTACGGGGGCTTTATGGCTACACCTTC.

The gene calls are TRBV19 and TRBJ1-1, with D perhaps TRBD1 (5 bases). The CDR3 totals 15 residues. The V and J ends lost 6 bases and 3 bases respectively, with 17 bases between them. Germline CDR1 and CDR2: LNHDA and SQIVND (reference sequence). CDR3 protein: CASSPFLGGDTEAFF. In DNA, the CDR3 is TGTGCCAGTAGCCCTTTTCTCGGGGGAGACACTGAAGCTTTCTTT.

This rearrangement joins TRBV9 to TRBJ2-1, with D maybe TRBD2 (5 bases). Germline V lookup: CDR1 SGDLS, CDR2 YYNGEE. V lost 4 bases and J lost 0, with 11 bases in between. The CDR3 is made up of 15 amino acids. CDR3 nucleotides: TGTGCCAGCAGCCCCACGGGGAACTCCTACAATGAGCAGTTCTTC. Its translation is CASSPTGNSYNEQFF.

The chain couples TRBV6-5 to TRBJ1-5, with D uncertain. The germline CDR1 and CDR2 sequences are MNHEY and SVGAGI. The CDR3 consists of 13 residues. V gave up 7 bases and J gave up 6 bases, with 13 bases separating them. For the CDR3, the DNA is TGTGCCAGCATGCTGGGGAAGTTTCAGCCCCAGCATTTT. This sequence encodes CASMLGKFQPQHF.

Only a few counts were recorded for this clone. The chain carries TRBV7-7 and TRBJ2-7; TRBD1 agrees at 8 bases. V trimming: 5 bases; J trimming: 5 bases; junction bases outside the gene matches: 5. The germline gives CDR1 SSHAT, CDR2 FNYEAQ (reference sequence). The CDR3 runs 13 residues. The CDR3 sequence is CASSPDRENEQYF. Written as DNA, the CDR3 is TGTGCCAGCAGCCCGGACAGGGAAAACGAGCAGTACTTC.

This clone showed up just once. V and J are TRBV25-1 and TRBJ1-2; the match to TRBD1 covers 7 bases. The V gene's germline CDR1 is MGHDK and CDR2 SYGVNS. V was clipped by 7 bases and J by 5 bases; unmatched bases: 10. CDR3 size: 14 residues. CDR3 coding DNA: TGTGCCAGCACCTCTCCAGGGACAGAGTATGGCTACACCTTC. This gives the protein CASTSPGTEYGYTF.

This sequence joins TRBV5-1 and TRBJ1-2; D unresolved. Trimming pared 5 bases from V and 4 bases from J, leaving 15 bases between. The CDR3 is 14 amino acids. The V gene's germline CDR1 is SGHRS and CDR2 YFSETQ. CDR3 nucleotides: TGCGCCAGCAGTACCGGGAGCCCTATCTATGGCTACACCTTC. As protein: CASSTGSPIYGYTF.

Comments on this clone: The same CDR3 can be traced to other DNA sequences in this sample. The chain uses TRBV27 and TRBJ1-5; D ambiguous. CDR1 and CDR2 from the germline V gene are MNHEY and SMNVEV (reference sequence). CDR3 length equals 13 residues. Between the trimmed V and J ends, which lost 1 base and 7 bases, there was a span of 8 bases. The CDR3 sequence is CASSLWGKQPQHF. The CDR3 DNA reads TGTGCCAGCAGTTTATGGGGAAAACAGCCCCAGCATTTT.

The gene calls are TRBV19 and TRBJ2-3; 10 bases align to TRBD2. Germline trimming cut 9 bases from V and 1 base from J; bases unmatched to any gene: 13. The CDR3 is 17 amino acids. CDR1 is LNHDA and CDR2 is SQIVND in the germline V gene (reference sequence). CDR3 region: CASPRTGGTSGTDTQYF. DNA of the CDR3: TGTGCCAGCCCCCGAACCGGCGGGACTAGCGGCACAGATACGCAGTATTTT.

The genes are TRBV7-2 and TRBJ2-1; 7 nucleotides match TRBD2. J gave up 2 bases and V 5 bases, and 12 bases lay outside the gene matches. In germline, CDR1 is SGHTA, CDR2 FQGNSA. The CDR3 covers 17 residues. The CDR3 DNA sequence: TGTGCCAGCAGCCCAAGGGCGCTAGCGGTCGCCTACAATGAGCAGTTCTTC. This codes for CASSPRALAVAYNEQFF. Together with reference TRBV7-2 and TRBJ2-1, the CDR3 gives the full variable domain: GAGVSQSPSNKVTEKGKDVELRCDPISGHTALYWYRQSLGQGLEFLIYFQGNSAPDKSGLPSDRFSAERTGGSVSTLTIQRTQQEDSAVYLCASSPRALAVAYNEQFFGPGTRLTVL.

The chain employs TRBV28 and TRBJ2-1, with TRBD2 matching 11 bases. The germline gives CDR1 MDHEN, CDR2 SYDVKM. CDR3 size: 16 residues. V was pared by 6 bases and J by 9 bases, with 13 bases of the junction left unmatched. This chain's CDR3 is CASRSGGSGRAVEQFF. The DNA of the CDR3 is TGTGCCAGCAGGAGCGGCGGTAGCGGGAGGGCCGTTGAGCAGTTCTTC.

The J gene is TRBJ1-1, the V gene TRBV29-1; D gene ambiguous. The V end was cut by 5 bases, the J end by 0 bases, with 13 bases between. The CDR3 has 14 residues. The germline V gene has CDR1 SQVTM and CDR2 ANQGSEA. In nucleotides, the CDR3 is TGCAGCGTTAGGGCAGATCAAATGAACACTGAAGCTTTCTTT. Its translation is CSVRADQMNTEAFF.

The CDR3 is CASSFGSMNTGELFF. The DNA for the CDR3 is TGTGCCAGCAGCTTTGGCAGTATGAACACCGGGGAGCTGTTTTTT. This chain uses TRBV7-2 with TRBJ2-2; no clear D. Germline loops: CDR1 SGHTA, CDR2 FQGNSA. The germline V and J ends were trimmed by 3 bases and 1 base, with 9 bases remaining between them. The CDR3 extends over 15 amino acids.

By sample share, this clone is medium-sized (0.01 to 0.1%). This chain joins TRBV10-3 and TRBJ2-2, with D perhaps matching TRBD1 (5 bases). With 3 bases removed from V and 7 bases from J, the gap between germline ends came to 18 bases. This CDR3 spans 16 amino acids. Looked up from germline, CDR1 is ENHRY and CDR2 is SYGVKD. In nucleotides, the CDR3 is TGTGCCATCAGTGACCTCCTCAGGGATAGGAACGGGGAGCTGTTTTTT. Encoded protein: CAISDLLRDRNGELFF.

The chain couples TRBV5-1 to TRBJ1-2, with D unresolved. V gave up 6 bases and J gave up 5 bases, with 17 bases separating them. Germline values: CDR1 SGHRS, CDR2 YFSETQ. The CDR3 spans 14 residues. The DNA of the CDR3 is TGCGCCAGCACCCCGCTTGGGAGTGGTTATGGCTACACCTTC. This sequence encodes CASTPLGSGYGYTF.

This chain joins TRBV19 and TRBJ2-7; a possible D gene is TRBD2 (7 bases). This CDR3 spans 18 amino acids. CDR1 is LNHDA, CDR2 SQIVND, per germline (reference sequence). Trimming removed 6 bases from V and 0 bases from J, with 24 bases in between. The CDR3 nucleotides are TGTGCCAGTAGCCAGTTGGGGGGGGCAGAGGGAAGCTCCTACGAGCAGTACTTC. The encoded protein is CASSQLGGAEGSSYEQYF.

CDR3 bases: TGTGCCAGCAGTGAGGAGACCAGCAATGAGCAGTTCTTC. Translation gives CASSEETSNEQFF. The chain employs TRBV6-4 and TRBJ2-1, with unresolved D. The CDR3 runs 13 residues. From germline, CDR1 is MRHNA and CDR2 SNTAGT. V lost 3 bases and J 6 bases, leaving 9 bases between the germline ends.